The 6 T cell receptor beta chains below come from one sample, sequenced in a study of lung T cells in sarcoidosis with Löfgren's syndrome. TCRdb reprocessed the reads via MiXCR and lists one record per CDR3 protein. The table has some 18,000 distinct CDR3 sequences, less than 25% seen once. Sequencing was performed on CD4+ T cells from PBMCs. The receptors originated from a human donor with sarcoidosis (Löfgren's syndrome or another form), or a control subject (not recorded which).

Comments on this clonotype: The CDR3 end shows no conserved phenylalanine or tryptophan, and so a read error is likely. The rearrangement uses TRBV3-1 and TRBJ2-1; the D gene is possibly TRBD2 (6 bases). Per germline, CDR1 LGHDT and CDR2 YNNKEL (reference sequence). This CDR3 region has 13 residues. The V end lost 1 base, the J end lost 8 bases, and 9 bases lay between the germline ends. CDR3 in amino acids: CASSQAGDDEQFS. CDR3 bases: TGTGCCAGCAGCCAAGCGGGAGACGATGAGCAGTTCTCC.

In this sample, this clonotype turned up a few times. This may come from a read error, since a much larger clone is one base off. V is TRBV2 and J is TRBJ2-2; D is undetermined. V lost 5 bases to trimming and J lost 6 bases, with 19 bases between them. The CDR3 runs to 16 residues. From germline, CDR1 is SNHLY and CDR2 FYNNEI. The CDR3, as DNA: TGTGCCAGCAGTCGAAGCCCAACCAAAAACGCCGGGGAGCTGTTTTTT. Amino acids: CASSRSPTKNAGELFF.

This clonotype was recorded many times. This chain links TRBV24-1 with TRBJ2-1; D may be TRBD1 or TRBD2 (5 bases each). Germline-derived CDR1 and CDR2 are KGHDR and SFDVKD. The CDR3 length is 14 residues. Trimming took 5 bases from V and 9 from J, leaving 16 bases between them. DNA of the CDR3: TGTGCCACCAGTGGTGGCAGGGTGGGGAGTGAGCAGTTCTTC. Encoded protein: CATSGGRVGSEQFF.

About this clonotype itself: This may stem from a read error, because a much larger clone lies one nucleotide away. J is TRBJ2-3 and V is TRBV6-2 or TRBV6-3; D gene unclear. This CDR3 has 14 amino acids. Germline CDR1 reads MNHEY; CDR2 reads SVGEGT. In nucleotides, the CDR3 is TGCGCCAACCGGCACTTGTCGGGCACAGATACGCAGTATTTT. It translates to CANRHLSGTDTQYF.

The J gene is TRBJ1-5, the V gene TRBV7-8, with 7 bases lining up with TRBD1. The germline gives CDR1 SGHVS, CDR2 FQNEAQ. Trimming took 5 bases from V and 1 from J; bases not matched to a gene: 5. The CDR3 loop spans 15 amino acids. The CDR3 is CASSRDRASNQPQHF. CDR3 nucleotides: TGTGCCAGCAGCCGCGACAGGGCGAGCAATCAGCCCCAGCATTTT.

As regards this clonotype: This may be a read error: a much more frequent sequence differs by one nucleotide. This sequence joins TRBV19 and TRBJ2-7, with a tentative D call TRBD2 (5 bases). V was clipped by 6 bases and J by 0 bases, with 15 bases between them. CDR1 is LNHDA, CDR2 SQIVND, per germline (reference sequence). This CDR3 has 15 residues. The CDR3 coding sequence is TGTGCCAGTAGAATTGGAGGAGACGGCTCCTACGAGCAGTACTTC. Amino acids: CASRIGGDGSYEQYF. The entire variable domain, with the rest obtained from reference TRBV19 and TRBJ2-7, is as follows: DGGITQSPKYLFRKEGQNVTLSCEQNLNHDAMYWYRQDPGQGLRLIYYSQIVNDFQKGDIAEGYSVSREKKESFPLTVTSAQKNPTAFYLCASRIGGDGSYEQYFGPGTRLTVT.